Included here is one T cell receptor (beta chain) sequence, with context. The same CDR3 also results from other DNA sequences found in this sample. Profiled with immunoSEQ multiplex PCR; TCRdb holds only in-frame clones, not every one. The table records fewer than 700,000 clones, 85% to 90% of them present only once. These data originate in a study of blood T cell repertoires in COVID-19. Study information: In each case, the material was cDNA or gDNA derived from T cells, B-cell-depleted T cells, or PBMCs.

This CDR3 region has 13 residues. Deletions cut 3 bases from V and 2 bases from J, with 7 bases between. V is TRBV12-3 or TRBV12-4 and J is TRBJ1-2; tentatively, D is TRBD1 (6 bases). The sequenced material came from peripheral blood. This receptor was identified in a woman aged 45-65 years with COVID-19, enrolled during active disease. The chain's CDR3 is CASSLGQNYGYTF. The CDR3 region has the DNA TGTGCCAGCAGTTTGGGACAAAACTATGGCTACACCTTC.